Each of the 6 T cell receptor beta chains below was sequenced from the same sample in a study of human T cells and chemical hapten exposure. Time point denoted: patch test 3, about 24 weeks after DPC sensitization. Regarding treatment: therapeutic diphenylcyclopropenone sensitization with weekly scalp DPC. TCRdb recomputed calls from the RACE reads with MiXCR, one row per CDR3 protein. The profile shows 82,000 or so distinct CDR3 sequences, over 10% of them singletons. The specimen was whole blood, collected in connection with sensitization to the hapten diphenylcyclopropenone (DPC). Receptor source: a woman between 50 and 59 years old with alopecia areata. Some clones in this sample may be carry-over from other donors' samples.

This clonotype has a count of ten or more. The chain couples TRBV7-2 to TRBJ2-1, with 12 bases identical to TRBD2. The CDR3 consists of 17 residues. CDR1 and CDR2 (germline): SGHTA, FQGNSA. J lost 2 bases, V lost 5 bases, and 7 bases had no gene match. CDR3 nucleotides: TGTGCCAGCAGCCGATGGACTAGCGGGAACCCCTACAATGAGCAGTTCTTC. It codes for CASSRWTSGNPYNEQFF.

This clonotype has only a few counts. This chain uses TRBV6-2 or TRBV6-3 with TRBJ1-1; D ambiguous. V lost 0 bases and J lost 2, with 13 bases in between. Germline lookup yields CDR1 MNHEY and CDR2 SVGEGT. The CDR3 is made up of 16 amino acids. The CDR3 here is CASSYSVSGINTEAFF. CDR3 DNA sequence: TGTGCCAGCAGTTACTCAGTTTCGGGGATAAACACTGAAGCTTTCTTT.

This clonotype showed up many times. The rearrangement links TRBV29-1 to TRBJ1-5, with 7 bases matching TRBD1. V lost 6 bases and J lost 6; bases outside the gene matches: 5. CDR1 and CDR2 (germline): SQVTM, ANQGSEA. The CDR3 has 12 amino acids. The CDR3 DNA reads as TGCAGCGTACAGGGGACTGGTCAGCCCCAGCATTTT. Amino acids: CSVQGTGQPQHF. Full variable domain (rest looked up from reference TRBV29-1 and TRBJ1-5): SAVISQKPSRDICQRGTSLTIQCQVDSQVTMMFWYRQQPGQSLTLIATANQGSEATYESGFVIDKFPISRPNLTFSTLTVSNMSPEDSSIYLCSVQGTGQPQHFGDGTRLSIL.

This clonotype was seen many times. The genes are TRBV10-2 and TRBJ2-5; TRBD2 matches 9 bases. V lost 6 bases to trimming and J lost 3 bases; unmatched junction nucleotides: 5. Germline CDR1 reads WSHSY; CDR2 reads SAAADI. The CDR3 contains 14 residues. CDR3 protein: CASSPLAGKETQYF. The CDR3 coding sequence is TGCGCCAGCAGCCCACTAGCGGGCAAAGAGACCCAGTACTTC.

The chain couples TRBV6-4 to TRBJ1-1; D unresolved. This CDR3 is built from 13 residues. Germline CDR1 is MRHNA and CDR2 is SNTAGT. With 6 bases removed from V and 0 bases from J, the gap between germline ends came to 8 bases. CDR3: CASSPELNTEAFF. The CDR3 DNA follows: TGTGCCAGCAGCCCAGAATTGAACACTGAAGCTTTCTTT.

This clonotype was observed at least ten times. The chain has TRBV20-1 and TRBJ2-7, with 7 bases matching TRBD1. This CDR3 region has 14 residues. Germline trimming cut 3 bases from V and 5 bases from J; bases unmatched to any gene: 10. Germline V gene lookup returns CDR1 DFQATT and CDR2 SNEGSKA (reference sequence). The CDR3 reads CSARDLDRVDEQYF. As DNA, the CDR3 is TGCAGTGCTAGGGACCTAGACAGGGTAGACGAGCAGTACTTC.